This T cell receptor (beta chain) was observed in a study of preoperative IRX-2 immunotherapy in early breast cancer. Indicated treatment: preoperative locoregional IRX-2 cytokine immunotherapy. Preoperative locoregional IRX-2 cytokine immunotherapy was tested in the phase Ib source study. The protocol was immunoSEQ multiplex PCR, while the TCRdb copy is restricted to in-frame clones and leaves out a portion. Of roughly 25,000 clones listed, around 96% are singletons. The germline gives CDR1 KGHSH, CDR2 LQKENI. This CDR3 comprises 13 residues. Trimming cost V 3 bases and J 7 bases, with 10 bases left between them.

This chain links TRBV18 with TRBJ2-1; possibly TRBD2 for D (6 bases). The sequenced sample was tumor tissue, obtained after IRX-2 immunotherapy. The source is a human donor with breast cancer. The CDR3 reads CASSPGTRNEQFF. The CDR3 DNA reads TGTGCCAGCTCACCCGGGACTCGTAATGAGCAGTTCTTC.